Listed below are T cell receptor beta chains from one sample, sequenced in a study of T cell responses to AZD1222 COVID-19 vaccine. Sequenced by immunoSEQ multiplex PCR; TCRdb stores in-frame clones only, minus some. The sample holds approximately 150,000 clones; 88% are singletons and the top ten take under 5.5%. Sequencing used peripheral blood, obtained 28 days after the second dose of the MenACWY control vaccine. Source of these receptors: an adult who received the MenACWY meningococcal vaccine as a control. The CDR3 runs from the conserved cysteine through the conserved F or W. Fields, in order: V gene, clone size, D gene, J gene, CDR3 protein, CDR3 DNA. The D gene is left open where the match is weak. Clone sizes are given selectively: once, few, many, or a class where the clone is expanded.

>TRBV7-9|once|.|TRBJ2-7
CASSLEGGSSYEQYF
TGTGCCAGCAGCTTAGAAGGTGGGAGCTCCTACGAGCAGTACTTC
>TRBV12-5|.|.|TRBJ1-5
CASGLGVVSNQPQHF
TGTGCTAGTGGCCTAGGGGTGGTGAGCAATCAGCCCCAGCATTTT
>TRBV7-2|once|.|TRBJ1-5
CASSLVGEPQHF
TGTGCCAGCAGCTTAGTAGGGGAGCCCCAGCATTTT
>TRBV28|.|.|TRBJ2-2
CASSYKSLGQDTGELFF
TGTGCCAGCAGTTATAAGAGCCTGGGGCAGGACACCGGGGAGCTGTTTTTT
>TRBV11-3|.|.|TRBJ2-2
CASSSRATQTGELFF
TGTGCCAGCAGCTCCCGGGCCACTCAGACTGGGGAGCTGTTTTTT
>TRBV27|.|.|TRBJ2-7
CASSLLFGGARYEQYF
TGTGCCAGCAGTTTACTTTTCGGGGGCGCTCGGTACGAGCAGTACTTC
>TRBV6-2/TRBV6-3|.|TRBD1|TRBJ1-1
CASSYDQPGVGGRTEAFF
TGTGCCAGCAGTTACGACCAACCCGGCGTAGGGGGCCGAACTGAAGCTTTCTTT
>TRBV28|.|.|TRBJ2-7
CASTLGRGGEQYF
TGTGCCAGCACATTGGGAAGGGGGGGCGAGCAGTACTTC
>TRBV28|.|.|TRBJ1-2
CASSPGGLPGGYTF
TGTGCCAGCAGCCCGGGGGGACTTCCCGGCGGCTACACCTTC
>TRBV7-9|.|TRBD2|TRBJ2-5
CASSLGSGGWETQYF
TGTGCCAGCAGCTTAGGTAGCGGGGGTTGGGAGACCCAGTACTTC
>TRBV9|.|.|TRBJ2-6
CASSAVAGGANVLTF
TGTGCCAGCAGCGCCGTCGCCGGCGGGGCCAACGTCCTGACTTTC
>TRBV11-3|.|TRBD2|TRBJ2-5
CASSLGGAGRWETQYF
TGTGCCAGCAGCTTAGGAGGAGCGGGAAGGTGGGAGACCCAGTACTTC
>TRBV4-1|.|.|TRBJ1-2
CASSRVGGAQGYTF
TGCGCCAGCAGCCGGGTGGGCGGGGCGCAAGGCTACACCTTC
>TRBV11-1|.|.|TRBJ1-1
CASSYSHMNTEAFF
TGTGCCAGCAGCTACAGTCACATGAACACTGAAGCTTTCTTT
>TRBV19|.|.|TRBJ2-3
CASRETSTDTQYF
TGTGCCAGTAGAGAGACCAGCACAGATACGCAGTATTTT
>TRBV7-9|.|.|TRBJ1-2
CASSPRGQGRVSYGYTF
TGTGCCAGCAGCCCAAGGGGTCAGGGCCGAGTTTCTTATGGCTACACCTTC
>TRBV14|.|.|TRBJ1-1
CASSQEVRVTEAFF
TGTGCCAGCAGCCAAGAGGTTAGGGTGACAGAAGCTTTCTTT
>TRBV11-2|few|.|TRBJ2-2
CASSLVASTGELFF
TGTGCCAGCAGCTTAGTAGCTTCCACCGGGGAGCTGTTTTTT
>TRBV9|.|.|TRBJ2-2
CASSVGRDGNTGELFF
TGTGCCAGCAGCGTAGGTAGAGACGGGAACACCGGGGAGCTGTTTTTT
>TRBV19|.|.|TRBJ1-5
CASSLGVSPQHF
TGTGCCAGTAGTCTGGGGGTTTCGCCCCAGCATTTT
>TRBV5-4|.|.|TRBJ1-1
CASSPFRETEAFF
TGTGCCAGCAGCCCTTTCAGGGAAACTGAAGCTTTCTTT
>TRBV25-1|.|.|TRBJ1-4
CASSDSGRGIEKLFF
TGTGCCAGCAGTGATTCGGGCAGGGGTATCGAAAAACTGTTTTTT
>TRBV7-9|few|.|TRBJ2-7
CASSRPGGLSYEQYF
TGTGCCAGCAGCCGCCCCGGCGGACTATCCTACGAGCAGTACTTC
>TRBV7-3|.|TRBD2|TRBJ2-1
CASSLSAGAGYNEQFF
TGTGCCAGCAGCCTTTCAGCGGGAGCGGGCTACAATGAGCAGTTCTTC
>TRBV27|.|.|TRBJ2-7
CASSPPSAGRYEQYF
TGTGCCAGCAGTCCGCCCTCGGCAGGACGATACGAGCAGTACTTC